Presented here are 15 T cell receptor beta chains from one specimen sequenced in a study of regulatory T cells in long-lasting Graves disease. To make TCR beta libraries, researchers used iRepertoire HTBI primers and Arm-PCR of CDR3 regions. MiXCR was run by TCRdb on the multiplex PCR reads, yielding one entry per CDR3 protein. The sample records approximately 350,000 distinct CDR3 sequences, approximately 15% being singletons. Noted time point: newly diagnosed GD, antithyroid drugs for less than 3 months. Scientists built the TCR library using RNA that was extracted from PBMCs. The same data also contributed to another study, on T cells in Graves' hyperthyroidism and ophthalmopathy.

The specimen comprised peripheral blood mononuclear cells (PBMCs), sampled at new diagnosis, from a patient treated with antithyroid drugs. Every receptor here comes from a man between 40 and 49 years old with Graves disease.

This clonotype has more than one count but fewer than ten. V and J are TRBV9 and TRBJ2-1, with TRBD2 matching 14 bases. The CDR3 has 16 amino acids. J gave up 7 bases and V 1 base, and 4 bases lay outside the gene matches. Germline V gives CDR1 SGDLS, CDR2 YYNGEE. CDR3 in DNA: TGTGCCAGCAGCGTAAGTGGGACTAGCGGGGGAAATGAGCAGTTCTTC. Its translation: CASSVSGTSGGNEQFF.

This clonotype was recorded at least ten times. The genes are TRBV6-1 and TRBJ2-7; 14 bases align to TRBD2. This CDR3 has 17 amino acids. The germline gives CDR1 MNHNS, CDR2 SASEGT. The V gene end was trimmed by 4 bases and the J gene end by 3 bases; junction bases not matched to a gene: 8. DNA of the CDR3: TGTGCCAGCAGTGTGACCGGGACTAGCGGGGGCCACTACGAGCAGTACTTC. Protein product: CASSVTGTSGGHYEQYF.

This clonotype occurred many times. The chain uses TRBV11-2 and TRBJ2-3, with TRBD2 matching 11 bases. V dropped 4 bases and J dropped 2; count of bases not matched to a gene: 11. Germline CDR1 reads SGHAT; CDR2 reads FQNNGV. The CDR3 consists of 18 residues. The CDR3 DNA sequence: TGTGCCAGCAGCTCGGGTCCGGGACTAGCGGACTACACAGATACGCAGTATTTT. It codes for CASSSGPGLADYTDTQYF.

This clonotype was counted at least ten times. The rearrangement uses TRBV5-1 and TRBJ2-1; TRBD2 is a possible D gene (5 bases). Germline assignment: CDR1 SGHRS and CDR2 YFSETQ. The CDR3 totals 17 residues. Trimming shortened V by 0 bases and J by 6 bases, and 19 bases separated the two germline ends. The CDR3 DNA reads TGCGCCAGCAGCTTGGCTCCCGGAGCCCCCGAGGGCAATGAGCAGTTCTTC. Protein product: CASSLAPGAPEGNEQFF.

Many counts were recorded for this clonotype. The chain carries TRBV11-2 and TRBJ2-7, with D perhaps matching TRBD1 or TRBD2 (5 bases each). This CDR3 spans 13 amino acids. Germline V gene sequence: CDR1 SGHAT, CDR2 FQNNGV. Trimming took off 5 bases at V and 7 bases at J, with 15 bases between the two ends. The CDR3 coding sequence is TGTGCCAGCAGCCCCGGGACGGTCAGGGAGCAGTACTTC. Its translation is CASSPGTVREQYF.

This clonotype was observed many times. CDR3 nucleotide sequence: TGTGCCAGCAGCTTCCAGCACGGGGAATCACCCCTCCACTTT. Translation gives CASSFQHGESPLHF. V usage is TRBV11-1 and J usage is TRBJ1-6; D uncertain. The germline gives CDR1 SGHAT, CDR2 FQDESV (reference sequence). CDR3 length: 14 amino acids. V gave up 3 bases and J gave up 10 bases, with 13 bases separating them.

The CDR3 loop is CACWDRLNTEAFF. The CDR3 DNA is TGTGCCTGTTGGGACAGGCTGAACACTGAAGCTTTCTTT. The chain links TRBV30 to TRBJ1-1; TRBD1 aligns across 8 bases. CDR3 size: 13 residues. The ends lost 6 bases at V and 0 bases at J; junction bases unmatched: 3. CDR1 and CDR2 (germline): GTSNPN, SVGIG (reference sequence). Full variable domain (missing parts from reference TRBV30 and TRBJ1-1): SQTIHQWPATLVQPVGSPLSLECTVEGTSNPNLYWYRQAAGRGLQLLFYSVGIGQISSEVPQNLSASRPQDRQFILSSKKLLLSDSGFYLCACWDRLNTEAFFGQGTRLTVV.

This clonotype was counted only a few times. J is TRBJ2-3 and V is TRBV7-9; the match to TRBD1 covers 8 bases. In germline, CDR1 is SEHNR, CDR2 FQNEAQ (reference sequence). The CDR3 is 17 amino acids. V dropped 4 bases and J dropped 4; count of bases not matched to a gene: 13. The CDR3 DNA is TGTGCCAGCAGCTCTAAGCCCGGGACAGGCTTTGCAGATACGCAGTATTTT. It specifies CASSSKPGTGFADTQYF.

The J gene is TRBJ2-5, the V gene TRBV7-2; TRBD1 aligns across 7 bases. Germline assignment: CDR1 SGHTA and CDR2 FQGNSA. The CDR3 consists of 15 residues. Germline trimming cut 2 bases from V and 0 bases from J; bases unmatched to any gene: 3. CDR3 amino acids: CASSLWGQNQETQYF. CDR3 nucleotide sequence: TGTGCCAGCAGCTTATGGGGACAGAACCAAGAGACCCAGTACTTC.

This chain links TRBV5-4 with TRBJ2-7; D is undetermined. TRBJ2-1 matches the DNA end more closely, so the J call is doubtful. The germline V gene encodes CDR1 SGHNT and CDR2 YYREEE (reference sequence). CDR3 size: 17 residues. The CDR3 DNA follows: TGTGCCAGCAGCTTGGATTGGCGGAGAAGGAGAAACAATGAGCAGTTCTTC. Translating gives CASSLDWRRRRNNEQFF.

This clonotype has at least ten counts. This chain joins TRBV18 and TRBJ1-1, with D possibly matching TRBD1 (5 bases). Trimming took 5 bases from V and 4 from J, leaving 11 bases between them. The CDR3 runs to 13 residues. Germline V gives CDR1 KGHSH, CDR2 LQKENI. CDR3 residues: CASSRERGTEAFF. The CDR3 coding sequence is TGTGCCAGCTCAAGAGAAAGGGGCACTGAAGCTTTCTTT.

This clonotype was recorded many times. This chain joins TRBV30 and TRBJ2-1; 9 bases align to TRBD1. The CDR3 sequence is 16 residues long. In germline, CDR1 is GTSNPN, CDR2 SVGIG (reference sequence). V lost 2 bases, J lost 9 bases, and 14 bases stayed unmatched. CDR3 loop: CAWSFGTGRPWGEQFF. The CDR3 DNA sequence: TGTGCCTGGAGTTTTGGGACAGGGAGGCCTTGGGGTGAGCAGTTCTTC.

Here the CDR3 DNA reads TGTGCCAGTAGTAGATGGCCCAGGGAAGAGACCCAGTACTTC. Its translation is CASSRWPREETQYF. The J gene is TRBJ2-5, the V gene TRBV19; tentative D call: TRBD1 (5 bases). Germline lookup yields CDR1 LNHDA and CDR2 SQIVND (reference sequence). The CDR3 consists of 14 residues. V was trimmed by 4 bases and J by 3 bases, leaving 12 bases between them.

As regards this clonotype: A much bigger clone sits one base away, suggesting this may be a read error. The V and J genes are TRBV2 and TRBJ2-1; D might be TRBD2 (7 bases). Between the trimmed V and J ends, which lost 1 base and 14 bases, there was a span of 18 bases. The CDR3 runs to 14 residues. CDR1 is SNHLY and CDR2 is FYNNEI in the germline V gene. This chain's CDR3 is CASSEGVVGGTKFF. The CDR3 coding sequence is TGTGCCAGCAGTGAAGGTGTGGTCGGGGGGACAAAGTTCTTC.

Concerning this clonotype: A much larger clone differs from this one at a single base, so this may be a read error. This chain joins TRBV12-3 or TRBV12-4 and TRBJ2-6, with a possible D match to TRBD1 (5 bases). The CDR3 loop spans 13 amino acids. This chain's CDR3 is CASARAGADVLTF. For the CDR3, the DNA is TGTGCCAGTGCTAGAGCTGGGGCCGACGTCCTGACTTTC.